Described below is a single TCR beta chain sequence and its context. Its specificity is not known. This entry belongs to a study of graft-versus-host responses after intestinal transplantation. Germline V gives CDR1 SGHVS, CDR2 FQNEAQ. The V and J ends lost 5 bases and 5 bases, in that order; junction bases with no gene match: 5. The CDR3 is 13 amino acids. Assay used: immunoSEQ multiplex PCR; TCRdb lists only in-frame clones, some missing. The sample yields approximately 130,000 clones, approximately 94% seen once. The chain is built from TRBV7-8 and TRBJ1-2; 7 bases map to TRBD1. The TCR comes from a human donor who received an intestinal transplant. The specimen comprised unstimulated CD4+ T cells sorted from spleen or lymph node cells, sampled before intestinal transplant. DNA for the CDR3: TGTGCCAGCAGCCCCGGGACAGTGTATGGCTACACCTTC. Amino acids: CASSPGTVYGYTF.